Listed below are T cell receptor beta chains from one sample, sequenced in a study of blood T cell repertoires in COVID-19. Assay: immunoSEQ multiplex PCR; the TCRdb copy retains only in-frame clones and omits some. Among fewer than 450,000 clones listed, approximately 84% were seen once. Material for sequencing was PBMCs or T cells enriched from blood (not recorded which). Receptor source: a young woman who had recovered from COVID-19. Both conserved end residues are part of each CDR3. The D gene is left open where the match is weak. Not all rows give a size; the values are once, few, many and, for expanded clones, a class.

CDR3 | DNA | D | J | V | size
CAWSVWGGAWTEAFF | TGTGCCTGGAGTGTCTGGGGGGGCGCGTGGACTGAAGCTTTCTTT | - | TRBJ1-1 | TRBV30 | -
CASSAPDRTAYEQYF | TGTGCCAGCAGCGCCCCGGACAGGACAGCCTACGAGCAGTACTTC | TRBD1 | TRBJ2-7 | TRBV7-9 | once
CAIGLAGEPCQETQYF | TGTGCCATAGGACTAGCGGGGGAGCCATGTCAAGAGACCCAGTACTTC | - | TRBJ2-5 | TRBV12-1 | -
CASSQGQGGIYGYTF | TGCGCCAGCAGCCAGGGACAGGGTGGGATCTATGGCTACACCTTC | TRBD1 | TRBJ1-2 | TRBV4-1 | -
CASSQQGGYNEQFF | TGTGCCAGCAGCCAACAGGGGGGCTACAATGAGCAGTTCTTC | - | TRBJ2-1 | TRBV14 | -
CAWKRARYTF | TGTGCCTGGAAGCGGGCCCGCTACACCTTC | - | TRBJ1-2 | TRBV30 | once
CSVEVAGGGDTQYF | TGCAGCGTTGAAGTTGCGGGGGGCGGAGATACGCAGTATTTT | TRBD2 | TRBJ2-3 | TRBV29-1 | -
CASSHGGTGYYGYTF | TGTGCCAGTAGTCACGGGGGGACAGGATACTATGGCTACACCTTC | TRBD1 | TRBJ1-2 | TRBV19 | -
CASSPLPQGASYNSLLHF | TGTGCCAGCTCACCTTTACCTCAGGGGGCGTCCTATAATTCACTCCTCCACTTT | TRBD1 | TRBJ1-6 | TRBV18 | -
CAFDRGRVFNTEAFF | TGTGCCTTCGACAGGGGGCGAGTTTTTAACACTGAAGCTTTCTTT | TRBD1 | TRBJ1-1 | TRBV30 | -
CASSLTNEKLFF | TGTGCCAGCAGTCTCACTAATGAAAAACTGTTTTTT | - | TRBJ1-4 | TRBV12-3/TRBV12-4 | -
CASSVGQGAEAFF | TGCGCCAGCAGCGTGGGACAGGGCGCTGAAGCTTTCTTT | TRBD1 | TRBJ1-1 | TRBV5-1 | -
CASSVGQGPNQPQHF | TGTGCCAGCAGCGTTGGACAGGGACCCAATCAGCCCCAGCATTTT | TRBD1 | TRBJ1-5 | TRBV2 | -
CASSVGLGGYEQYF | TGTGCCAGCAGCGTAGGGCTAGGTGGATACGAGCAGTACTTC | - | TRBJ2-7 | TRBV9 | -
CASSRGGLGQTQYF | TGTGCCAGCAGCAGGGGAGGGCTTGGGCAGACCCAGTACTTC | - | TRBJ2-5 | TRBV6-5 | -
CASSLGSEQYF | TGTGCCAGCAGCTTAGGGAGCGAGCAGTACTTC | - | TRBJ2-7 | TRBV11-2 | -
CASSPLGQGGSYEQYF | TGTGCCAGCTCACCTCTTGGACAGGGGGGCTCCTACGAGCAGTACTTC | TRBD1 | TRBJ2-7 | TRBV18 | few
CASSRSGLSNSPLHF | TGTGCCAGCAGCCGATCGGGACTATCCAATTCACCCCTCCACTTT | - | TRBJ1-6 | TRBV5-8 | -
CSVKHSLRNTIYF | TGCAGCGTTAAGCACAGCCTCAGAAACACCATATATTTT | - | TRBJ1-3 | TRBV29-1 | -
CASSLGGGGGAYNEQFF | TGTGCCAGCAGCTTGGGCGGCGGCGGGGGGGCCTACAATGAGCAGTTCTTC | TRBD2 | TRBJ2-1 | TRBV5-4 | once
CASSLGGGGYEKLFF | TGTGCCAGTAGTCTGGGAGGCGGGGGCTATGAAAAACTGTTTTTT | - | TRBJ1-4 | TRBV19 | -
CASSPTRNTIYF | TGTGCCAGCAGCCCAACTAGAAACACCATATATTTT | - | TRBJ1-3 | TRBV7-8 | -
CSVGGTLNQPQHF | TGCAGCGTTGGCGGGACCCTCAATCAGCCCCAGCATTTT | - | TRBJ1-5 | TRBV29-1 | -
CATSRDRASGGDEQFF | TGTGCCACCAGCAGAGATCGAGCTAGCGGGGGCGATGAGCAGTTCTTC | TRBD2 | TRBJ2-1 | TRBV15 | -
CASSAGWELFF | TGTGCCAGCAGCGCCGGGTGGGAGCTGTTTTTT | - | TRBJ2-2 | TRBV7-6 | -
CASSSLETQYF | TGTGCCAGCAGTTCTCTGGAGACCCAGTACTTC | - | TRBJ2-5 | TRBV12-3/TRBV12-4 | -
CASSQGGYGQPQHF | TGCGCCAGCAGTCAGGGGGGCTACGGTCAGCCCCAGCATTTT | TRBD1 | TRBJ1-5 | TRBV10-1 | -
CAGGQGAGELFF | TGTGCCGGCGGACAGGGTGCCGGGGAGCTGTTTTTT | TRBD1 | TRBJ2-2 | TRBV7-2 | -
CASSPGALSNQPQHF | TGTGCCAGTAGTCCAGGGGCCCTTAGCAATCAGCCCCAGCATTTT | - | TRBJ1-5 | TRBV19 | -
CASSPRGLANTEAFF | TGTGCCAGTAGTCCCAGGGGATTGGCGAACACTGAAGCTTTCTTT | - | TRBJ1-1 | TRBV19 | -
CAWSAHRTPNSNQPQHF | TGTGCCTGGAGTGCCCATAGGACACCGAATAGCAATCAGCCCCAGCATTTT | - | TRBJ1-5 | TRBV30 | -
CASIQGPYQPQHF | TGTGCCAGTATTCAGGGGCCCTATCAGCCCCAGCATTTT | - | TRBJ1-5 | TRBV19 | -
CASSYSEVGRHEQYF | TGTGCCAGCAGTTACTCCGAGGTGGGTCGCCACGAGCAGTACTTC | - | TRBJ2-7 | TRBV6-5 | -
CASSYAGALYNEQFF | TGTGCCAGCAGCTACGCGGGGGCCCTCTACAATGAGCAGTTCTTC | - | TRBJ2-1 | TRBV7-9 | -
CASSPFRTGNVQEQYF | TGTGCCAGCAGCCCCTTCAGGACAGGGAATGTACAAGAGCAGTACTTC | TRBD1 | TRBJ2-7 | TRBV9 | -
CASRGQGEPTEAFF | TGTGCCAGCAGGGGACAGGGAGAACCGACTGAAGCTTTCTTT | TRBD1 | TRBJ1-1 | TRBV28 | -
CATSGDRASRGTDTQYF | TGTGCCACCAGTGGGGACAGGGCCTCCCGGGGCACAGATACGCAGTATTTT | TRBD1 | TRBJ2-3 | TRBV24-1 | -
CASSPLPNRGPDEKLFF | TGTGCCAGCTCACCGCTACCTAACAGGGGGCCGGATGAAAAACTGTTTTTT | TRBD1 | TRBJ1-4 | TRBV18 | -
CASSSVSGIQETQYF | TGTGCCAGCAGCTCCGTCTCAGGGATCCAAGAGACCCAGTACTTC | - | TRBJ2-5 | TRBV7-7 | -
CASSRPGQGTYEQYF | TGTGCCAGTAGTAGACCGGGACAGGGAACCTACGAGCAGTACTTC | TRBD1 | TRBJ2-7 | TRBV19 | -
CASSLDGGAEQFF | TGTGCCAGCAGCTTAGATGGCGGAGCGGAGCAGTTCTTC | - | TRBJ2-1 | TRBV7-2 | -
CASTHPTGQYF | TGTGCCAGCACCCATCCGACAGGGCAGTACTTC | - | TRBJ2-7 | TRBV28 | -
CASSQTKGAALTPNTEAFF | TGTGCCAGCAGCCAAACAAAGGGAGCAGCGTTGACTCCTAACACTGAAGCTTTCTTT | - | TRBJ1-1 | TRBV7-9 | -
CASSIGAAATNEKLFF | TGTGCCAGTAGTATAGGGGCCGCCGCAACTAATGAAAAACTGTTTTTT | - | TRBJ1-4 | TRBV19 | -
CASSETGGEAFF | TGTGCCAGCAGTGAAACAGGCGGTGAAGCTTTCTTT | - | TRBJ1-1 | TRBV6-1 | -
CATSDSQGVRFF | TGTGCCACCAGTGATTCACAGGGGGTAAGGTTCTTC | TRBD1 | TRBJ2-1 | TRBV24-1 | -
CASSYSRGEGTQYF | TGTGCCAGCAGTTACTCGCGGGGGGAGGGAACGCAGTATTTT | TRBD2 | TRBJ2-3 | TRBV6-5 | -
CASSLRQGPEQYF | TGTGCCAGCAGCTTGAGACAGGGTCCCGAGCAGTACTTC | TRBD1 | TRBJ2-7 | TRBV5-4 | -
CSVEPLLGRWAFF | TGCAGCGTTGAACCCCTTCTCGGGAGATGGGCTTTCTTT | - | TRBJ1-1 | TRBV29-1 | -
CASRDTGNTEAFF | TGCGCCAGCAGGGATACAGGGAACACTGAAGCTTTCTTT | - | TRBJ1-1 | TRBV5-1 | -